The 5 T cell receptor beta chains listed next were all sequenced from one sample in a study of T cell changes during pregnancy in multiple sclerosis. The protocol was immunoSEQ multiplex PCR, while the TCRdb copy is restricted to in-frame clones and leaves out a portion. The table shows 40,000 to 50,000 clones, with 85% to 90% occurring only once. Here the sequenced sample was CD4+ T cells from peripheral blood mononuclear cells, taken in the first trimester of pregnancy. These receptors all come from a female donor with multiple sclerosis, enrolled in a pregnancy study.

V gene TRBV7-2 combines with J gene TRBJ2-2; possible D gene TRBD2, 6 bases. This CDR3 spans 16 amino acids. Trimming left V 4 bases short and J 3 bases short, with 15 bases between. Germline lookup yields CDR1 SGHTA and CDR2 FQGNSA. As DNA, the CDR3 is TGTGCCAGCAGCTCGGAGGGCTATAGCGACACCGGGGAGCTGTTTTTT. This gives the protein CASSSEGYSDTGELFF.

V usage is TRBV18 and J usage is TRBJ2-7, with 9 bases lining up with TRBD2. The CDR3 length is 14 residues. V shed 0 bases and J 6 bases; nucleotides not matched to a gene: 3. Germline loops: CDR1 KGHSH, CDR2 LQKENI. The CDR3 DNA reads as TGTGCCAGCTCACCACCGGGACTAGCATCCGAGCAGTACTTC. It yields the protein CASSPPGLASEQYF.

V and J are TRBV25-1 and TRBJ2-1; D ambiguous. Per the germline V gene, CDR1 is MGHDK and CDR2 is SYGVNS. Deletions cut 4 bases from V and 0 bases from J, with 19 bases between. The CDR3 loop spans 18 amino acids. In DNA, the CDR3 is TGTGCCAGCAGTGCCGTTCTAGACTTTCCTTACTCCTACAATGAGCAGTTCTTC. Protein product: CASSAVLDFPYSYNEQFF.

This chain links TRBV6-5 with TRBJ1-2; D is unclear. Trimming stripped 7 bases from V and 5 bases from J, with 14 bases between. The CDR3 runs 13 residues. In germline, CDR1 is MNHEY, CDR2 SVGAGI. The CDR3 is CASKKDTPYGYTF. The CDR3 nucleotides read TGTGCCAGCAAGAAAGACACGCCGTATGGCTACACCTTC.

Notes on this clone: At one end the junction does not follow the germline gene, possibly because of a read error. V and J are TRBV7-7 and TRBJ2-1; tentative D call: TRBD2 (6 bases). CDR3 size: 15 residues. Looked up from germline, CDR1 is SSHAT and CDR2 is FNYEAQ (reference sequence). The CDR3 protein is CASSQEPLASNEQFF. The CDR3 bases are TGTGCTAGCAGCCAAGAGCCTCTAGCGTCCAATGAGCAGTTCTTC.